This TCR beta chain derives from a study of OX40 agonist ivuxolimab in advanced cancers. In the study overall: A diagnosis of hepatocellular carcinoma, melanoma, renal cell or head and neck cancer was present in dose-escalation patients.

In regard to this clone: Antigen unknown.

Findings and caveats of the study: Nonresponders included some who also had low normalized T-cell clonal expansion.

Clones were sequenced by immunoSEQ multiplex PCR, and TCRdb holds only the in-frame ones, with some missing. Of about 70,000 clones in the sample, more than 85% were seen once. Patients with a history of autoimmune disease or on systemic immunosuppression were excluded. With baseline, cycle 4 day 1, and cycle 7 day 1 as timepoints, blood was sampled. The germline V gene encodes CDR1 LNHDA and CDR2 SQIVND (reference sequence). The CDR3 loop spans 12 amino acids. With 8 bases clipped from V and 7 bases from J, the junction kept 5 bases outside the gene matches. Here the sequenced sample was CD4+ or CD8+ T cells sorted from blood, taken in a trial of the OX40 agonist ivuxolimab. The chain couples TRBV19 to TRBJ1-2; TRBD1 aligns across 9 bases. The clonotype originates from an adult with an advanced solid tumor such as melanoma, head and neck, liver or kidney cancer. CDR3 coding DNA: TGTGCCAGTTCACAGGGGGCCGGTGGCTACACCTTC. Its protein product is CASSQGAGGYTF.